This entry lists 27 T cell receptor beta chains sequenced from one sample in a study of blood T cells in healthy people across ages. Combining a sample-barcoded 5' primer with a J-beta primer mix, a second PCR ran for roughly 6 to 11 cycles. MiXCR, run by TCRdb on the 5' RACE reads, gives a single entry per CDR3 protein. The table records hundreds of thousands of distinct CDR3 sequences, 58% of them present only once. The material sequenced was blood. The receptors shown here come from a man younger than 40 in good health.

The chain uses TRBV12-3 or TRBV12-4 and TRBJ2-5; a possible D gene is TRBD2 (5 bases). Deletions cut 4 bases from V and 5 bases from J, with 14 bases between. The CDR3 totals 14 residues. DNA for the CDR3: TGTGCCAGCAGTTGGTCTCGGGGTGCTGAGACCCAGTACTTC. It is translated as CASSWSRGAETQYF.

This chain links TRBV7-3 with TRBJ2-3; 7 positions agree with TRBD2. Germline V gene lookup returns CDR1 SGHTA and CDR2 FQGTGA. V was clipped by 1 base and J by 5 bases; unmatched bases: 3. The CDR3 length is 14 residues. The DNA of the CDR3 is TGTGCCAGCAGCTTAAACGGCGGGGGAGATACGCAGTATTTT. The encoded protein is CASSLNGGGDTQYF.

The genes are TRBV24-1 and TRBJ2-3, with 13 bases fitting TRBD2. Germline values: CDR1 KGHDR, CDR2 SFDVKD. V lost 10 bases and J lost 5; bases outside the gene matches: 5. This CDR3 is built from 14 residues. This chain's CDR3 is CATALAGGEDTQYF. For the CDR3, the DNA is TGTGCCACGGCACTAGCGGGAGGGGAAGATACGCAGTATTTT.

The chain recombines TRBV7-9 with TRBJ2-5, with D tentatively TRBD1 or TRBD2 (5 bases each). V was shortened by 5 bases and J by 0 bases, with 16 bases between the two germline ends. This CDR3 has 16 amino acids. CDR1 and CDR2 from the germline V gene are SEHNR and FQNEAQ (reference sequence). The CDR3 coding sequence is TGTGCCAGCAGCCTCCCAGGGAGAATGTACCAAGAGACCCAGTACTTC. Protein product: CASSLPGRMYQETQYF.

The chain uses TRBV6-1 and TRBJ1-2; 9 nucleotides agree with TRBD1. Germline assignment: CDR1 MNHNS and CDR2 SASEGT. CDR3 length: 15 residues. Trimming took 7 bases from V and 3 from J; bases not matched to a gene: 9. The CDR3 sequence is CASTSTWTGDYGYTF. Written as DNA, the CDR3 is TGTGCCAGCACCTCTACGTGGACAGGGGACTATGGCTACACCTTC.

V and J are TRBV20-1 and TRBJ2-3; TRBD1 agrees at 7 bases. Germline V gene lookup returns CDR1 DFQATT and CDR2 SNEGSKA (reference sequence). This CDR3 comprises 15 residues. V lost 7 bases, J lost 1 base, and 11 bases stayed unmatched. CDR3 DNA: TGCAGTGTTAGTAGTACAGGGACAGGCACAGATACGCAGTATTTT. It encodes CSVSSTGTGTDTQYF.

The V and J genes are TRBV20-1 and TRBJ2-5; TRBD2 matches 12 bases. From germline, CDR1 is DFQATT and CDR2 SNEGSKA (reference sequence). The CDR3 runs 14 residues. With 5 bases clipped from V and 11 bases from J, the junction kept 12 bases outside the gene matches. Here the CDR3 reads CSAVPSGRATEQYF. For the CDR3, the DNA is TGCAGTGCTGTGCCTAGCGGGAGGGCCACTGAGCAGTACTTC.

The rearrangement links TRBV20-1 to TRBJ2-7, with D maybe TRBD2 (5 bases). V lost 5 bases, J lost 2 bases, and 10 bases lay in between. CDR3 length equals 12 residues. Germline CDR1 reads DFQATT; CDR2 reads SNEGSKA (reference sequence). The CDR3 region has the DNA TGCAGTGCTGCGACTATACCCTACGAGCAGTACTTC. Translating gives CSAATIPYEQYF.

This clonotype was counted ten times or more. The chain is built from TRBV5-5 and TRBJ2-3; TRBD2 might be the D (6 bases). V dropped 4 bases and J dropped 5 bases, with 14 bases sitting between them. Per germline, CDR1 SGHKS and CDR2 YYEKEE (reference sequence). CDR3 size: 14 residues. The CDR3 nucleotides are TGTGCCAGCAGCCCGAGCGGGCGGGGAGATACGCAGTATTTT. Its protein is CASSPSGRGDTQYF.

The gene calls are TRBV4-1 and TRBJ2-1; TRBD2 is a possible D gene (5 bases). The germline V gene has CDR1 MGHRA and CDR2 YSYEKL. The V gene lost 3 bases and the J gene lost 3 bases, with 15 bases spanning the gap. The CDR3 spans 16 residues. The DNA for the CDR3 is TGCGCCAGCAGCCAGGAAGCGGCTACGGGCTACAATGAGCAGTTCTTC. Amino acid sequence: CASSQEAATGYNEQFF.

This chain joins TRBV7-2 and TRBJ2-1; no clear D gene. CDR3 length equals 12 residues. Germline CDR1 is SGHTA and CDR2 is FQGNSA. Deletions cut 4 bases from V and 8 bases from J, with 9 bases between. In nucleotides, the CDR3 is TGTGCCAGCAGCTCCCTATGGGATGAGCAGTTCTTC. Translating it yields CASSSLWDEQFF.

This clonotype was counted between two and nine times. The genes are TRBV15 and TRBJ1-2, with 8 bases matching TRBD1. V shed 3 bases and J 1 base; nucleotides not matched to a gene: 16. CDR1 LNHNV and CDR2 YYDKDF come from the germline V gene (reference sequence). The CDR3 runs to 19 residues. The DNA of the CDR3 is TGTGCCACCAGCAGGACTATTATCGCCGGGACAGGCAATAACTATGGCTACACCTTC. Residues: CATSRTIIAGTGNNYGYTF.

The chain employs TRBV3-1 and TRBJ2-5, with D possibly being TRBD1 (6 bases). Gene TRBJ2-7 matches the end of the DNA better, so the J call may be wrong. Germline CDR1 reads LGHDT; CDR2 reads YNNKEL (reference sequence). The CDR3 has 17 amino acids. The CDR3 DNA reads TGTGCCAGCAGCCAAGATCCCTTCTCCGGGACAAGGGGCGAGCAGTACTTC. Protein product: CASSQDPFSGTRGEQYF.

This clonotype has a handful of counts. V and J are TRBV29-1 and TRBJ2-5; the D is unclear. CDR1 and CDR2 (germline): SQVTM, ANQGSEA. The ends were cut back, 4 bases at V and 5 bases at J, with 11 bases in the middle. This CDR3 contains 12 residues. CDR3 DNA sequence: TGCAGCGTTGGGCGGTTACAGGAGACCCAGTACTTC. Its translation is CSVGRLQETQYF.

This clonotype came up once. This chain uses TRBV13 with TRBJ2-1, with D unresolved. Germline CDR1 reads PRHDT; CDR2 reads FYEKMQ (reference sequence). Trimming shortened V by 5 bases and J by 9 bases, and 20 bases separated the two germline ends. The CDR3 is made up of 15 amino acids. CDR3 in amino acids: CASSPTYTYSAEQFF. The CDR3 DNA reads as TGTGCCAGCAGCCCAACCTATACCTATAGTGCTGAGCAGTTCTTC.

In DNA, the CDR3 is TGCAGCGTTCCCGGGAGGGAAAGGTGGGAGACCCAGTACTTC. Its protein product is CSVPGRERWETQYF. The chain couples TRBV29-1 to TRBJ2-5; 8 bases agree with TRBD2. The CDR3 is made up of 14 amino acids. Germline CDR1 SQVTM, CDR2 ANQGSEA. Trimming removed 5 bases from V and 5 bases from J; junction bases left unmatched: 10.

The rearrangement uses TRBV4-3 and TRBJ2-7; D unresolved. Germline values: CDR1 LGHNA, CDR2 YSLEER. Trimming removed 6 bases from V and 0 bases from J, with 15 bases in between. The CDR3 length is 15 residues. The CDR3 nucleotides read TGCGCCAGCAGTCCCTTTGTAAGCGCCTCCTACGAGCAGTACTTC. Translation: CASSPFVSASYEQYF.

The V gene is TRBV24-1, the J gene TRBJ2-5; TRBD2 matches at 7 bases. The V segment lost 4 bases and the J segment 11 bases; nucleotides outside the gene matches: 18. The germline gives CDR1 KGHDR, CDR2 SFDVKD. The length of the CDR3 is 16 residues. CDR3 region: CATSDSSGDRWGEQYF. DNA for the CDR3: TGTGCCACCAGTGACTCTAGCGGAGATCGGTGGGGTGAGCAGTACTTC.

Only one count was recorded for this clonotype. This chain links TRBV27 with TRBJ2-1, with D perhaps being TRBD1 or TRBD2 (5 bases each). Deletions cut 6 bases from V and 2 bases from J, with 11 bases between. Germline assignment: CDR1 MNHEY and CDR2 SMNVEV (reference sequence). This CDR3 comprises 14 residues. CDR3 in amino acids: CASRVGDPYNEQFF. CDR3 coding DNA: TGTGCCAGCAGGGTGGGGGACCCCTACAATGAGCAGTTCTTC.

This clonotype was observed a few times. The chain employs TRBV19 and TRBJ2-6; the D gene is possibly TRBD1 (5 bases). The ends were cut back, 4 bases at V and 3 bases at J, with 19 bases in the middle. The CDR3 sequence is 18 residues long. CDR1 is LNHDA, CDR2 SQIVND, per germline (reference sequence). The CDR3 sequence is CASSRQKSIPFGANVLTF. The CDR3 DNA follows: TGTGCCAGTAGTAGACAGAAAAGTATTCCCTTTGGGGCCAACGTCCTGACTTTC.

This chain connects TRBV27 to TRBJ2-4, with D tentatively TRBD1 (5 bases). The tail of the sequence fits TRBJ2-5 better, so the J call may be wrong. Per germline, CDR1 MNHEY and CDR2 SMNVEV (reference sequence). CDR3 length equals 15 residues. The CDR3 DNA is TGTGCCAGCAGTACGCTCCGTTGGGGCCGAGAGACCCAGTACTTC. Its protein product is CASSTLRWGRETQYF.

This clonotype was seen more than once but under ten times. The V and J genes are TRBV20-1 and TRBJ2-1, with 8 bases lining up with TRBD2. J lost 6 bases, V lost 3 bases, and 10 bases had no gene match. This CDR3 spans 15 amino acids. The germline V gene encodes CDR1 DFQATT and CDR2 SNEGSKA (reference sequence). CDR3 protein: CSASSGTWGGNEQFF. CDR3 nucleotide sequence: TGCAGTGCTAGTAGCGGGACATGGGGGGGCAATGAGCAGTTCTTC.

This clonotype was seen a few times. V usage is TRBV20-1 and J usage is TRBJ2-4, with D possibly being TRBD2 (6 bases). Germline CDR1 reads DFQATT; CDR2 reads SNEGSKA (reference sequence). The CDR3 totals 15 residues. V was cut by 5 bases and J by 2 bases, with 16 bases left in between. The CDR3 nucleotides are TGCAGTGCTTACGAGACACGGGGGACCAAAAACATTCAGTACTTC. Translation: CSAYETRGTKNIQYF.

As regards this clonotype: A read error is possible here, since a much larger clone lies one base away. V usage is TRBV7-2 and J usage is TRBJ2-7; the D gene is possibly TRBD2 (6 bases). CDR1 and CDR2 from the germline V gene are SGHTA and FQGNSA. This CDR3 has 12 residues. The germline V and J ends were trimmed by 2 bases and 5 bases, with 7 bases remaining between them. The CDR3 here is CASSLWGDEQYF. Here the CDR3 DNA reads TGTGCCAGCAGCTTATGGGGGGACGAGCAGTACTTC. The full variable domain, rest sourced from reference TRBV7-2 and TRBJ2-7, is GAGVSQSPSNKVTEKGKDVELRCDPISGHTALYWYRQSLGQGLEFLIYFQGNSAPDKSGLPSDRFSAERTGGSVSTLTIQRTQQEDSAVYLCASSLWGDEQYFGPGTRLTVT.

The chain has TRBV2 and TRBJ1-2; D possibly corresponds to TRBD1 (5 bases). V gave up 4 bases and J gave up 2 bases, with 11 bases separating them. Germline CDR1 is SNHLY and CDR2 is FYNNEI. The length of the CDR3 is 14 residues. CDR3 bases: TGTGCCAGCAGTGCGGGACGGGGGAACTATGGCTACACCTTC. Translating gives CASSAGRGNYGYTF.

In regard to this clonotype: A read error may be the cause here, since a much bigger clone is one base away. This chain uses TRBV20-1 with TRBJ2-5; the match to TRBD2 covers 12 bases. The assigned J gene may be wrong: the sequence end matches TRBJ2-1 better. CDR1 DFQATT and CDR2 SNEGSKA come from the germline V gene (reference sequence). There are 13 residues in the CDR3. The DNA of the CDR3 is TGCAGTGCTGGACTAGCGGGACAAGAGACCCAGTTCTTC. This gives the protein CSAGLAGQETQFF.

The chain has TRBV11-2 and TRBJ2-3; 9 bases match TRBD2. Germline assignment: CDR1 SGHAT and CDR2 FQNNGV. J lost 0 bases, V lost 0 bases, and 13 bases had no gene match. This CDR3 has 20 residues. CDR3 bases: TGTGCCAGCAGCTTAGATGCCCAAGCGGGGGGTAGAGTTAGCACAGATACGCAGTATTTT. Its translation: CASSLDAQAGGRVSTDTQYF. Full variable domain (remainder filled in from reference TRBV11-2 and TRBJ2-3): EAGVAQSPRYKIIEKRQSVAFWCNPISGHATLYWYQQILGQGPKLLIQFQNNGVVDDSQLPKDRFSAERLKGVDSTLKIQPAKLEDSAVYLCASSLDAQAGGRVSTDTQYFGPGTRLTVL.